Listed here is a single T cell receptor (beta chain). This entry is derived from a study of blood T cell repertoires in COVID-19. Study details: Italy, Spain and the United States were the sources of the convalescent and acute COVID-19 samples. PBMCs, B-cell-depleted T cells, or T cells were the source of the cDNA or gDNA that made up the material.

Original data processing: Nucleated cell number was recorded as an estimate derived from reference gene primer amplification. Some clones are missing from TCRdb's copy, which holds only in-frame ones; the method was immunoSEQ multiplex PCR. That table gives V, J and clone size, and the DNA gave D and trimming. The table records about 58,000 clones, around 90% of them present only once. Material: peripheral blood. This TCR derives from a human donor with active COVID-19. The donor label of this sample is uncertain.

The CDR3 DNA follows: TGTGCCAGCAGTGGAGTAGCGGTCACCGGGGAGCTGTTTTTT. Amino acids: CASSGVAVTGELFF. V and J are TRBV2 and TRBJ2-2; D is perhaps TRBD2 (6 bases). The V and J ends lost 4 bases and 4 bases respectively, with 10 bases between them. The CDR3 loop spans 14 amino acids. Germline loops: CDR1 SNHLY, CDR2 FYNNEI.